Each of the 5 T cell receptor beta chains below was sequenced from the same sample in a study of cytomegalovirus exposure and HLA in healthy donors. 13 Jbeta primers and 60 Vbeta primers were used for the PCR. The protocol was immunoSEQ multiplex PCR, while the TCRdb copy is restricted to in-frame clones and leaves out a portion. This sample has about 240,000 clones, with roughly 87% found just once. The sequenced sample was PBMCs. The receptors stem from a woman aged 35 to 49 in good health and CMV-seropositive.

The J gene is TRBJ2-5, the V gene TRBV9, with 10 bases that match TRBD1. Trimming took 3 bases from V and 2 from J; bases not matched to a gene: 4. The CDR3 is 15 amino acids. CDR1 is SGDLS and CDR2 is YYNGEE in the germline V gene. In DNA form, the CDR3 reads TGTGCCAGCAGCGCACGGACAGGGGGTCAAGAGACCCAGTACTTC. Translating it yields CASSARTGGQETQYF.

This CDR3 reads CASSGHRGQYGYTF. The CDR3 nucleotides are TGTGCCAGCAGCGGCCACAGGGGGCAATATGGCTACACCTTC. The chain employs TRBV5-6 and TRBJ1-2, with TRBD1 identical over 9 bases. The V gene's germline CDR1 is SGHDT and CDR2 YYEEEE. The CDR3 has 14 residues. The J segment lost 5 bases and the V segment lost 4 bases, leaving 6 bases of the junction unmatched.

V usage is TRBV11-2 and J usage is TRBJ1-1; D possibly corresponds to TRBD1 (5 bases). The V gene lost 3 bases and the J gene lost 1 base, with 12 bases spanning the gap. CDR3 length equals 15 residues. Germline CDR1 is SGHAT and CDR2 is FQNNGV. The CDR3, as DNA: TGTGCCAGCAGCTTCCGTTTGGGGGGGAACACTGAAGCTTTCTTT. This sequence encodes CASSFRLGGNTEAFF.

The gene calls are TRBV25-1 and TRBJ2-6; TRBD2 agrees at 7 bases. CDR1 is MGHDK, CDR2 SYGVNS, per germline. With V trimmed by 6 bases and J by 0 bases, 11 bases remained unmatched. CDR3 length equals 18 residues. Here the CDR3 DNA reads TGTGCCAGCAGCGCTTTGGGGGGGGAGTCCTCTGGGGCCAACGTCCTGACTTTC. It codes for CASSALGGESSGANVLTF. Filled out from reference TRBV25-1 and TRBJ2-6, the complete variable domain reads EADIYQTPRYLVIGTGKKITLECSQTMGHDKMYWYQQDPGMELHLIHYSYGVNSTEKGDLSSESTVSRIRTEHFPLTLESARPSHTSQYLCASSALGGESSGANVLTFGAGSRLTVL.

To note about this clone: The identical CDR3 is also encoded by other nucleotide sequences in the sample. The genes are TRBV30 and TRBJ1-3; D is uncertain. The germline V and J ends were trimmed by 5 bases and 1 base, with 12 bases remaining between them. CDR3 size: 14 residues. Germline V gene lookup returns CDR1 GTSNPN and CDR2 SVGIG (reference sequence). CDR3 loop: CAWGGLLSGNTIYF. The CDR3 DNA reads as TGTGCCTGGGGAGGACTCCTTTCTGGAAACACCATATATTTT.